This T cell receptor beta chain was recorded in a study of shared clonotypes between healthy human individuals. 150 to 250 ng DNA, 25,000 to 35,000 T cell genomes, went into each sorted-subset replicate PCR. The assay was immunoSEQ multiplex PCR, and TCRdb's table has in-frame clones only and misses some. The table records approximately 980,000 clones, 76% of them present only once. Study findings and constraints: Clonotype sharing among donors, it was expected, would be affected by sequencing depth.

About this clone itself: As yet, its antigen is unknown. At the DNA level, this CDR3 is encoded by other sequences in the same sample as well.

V lost 4 bases to trimming and J lost 2 bases; unmatched junction nucleotides: 4. CDR3 size: 14 residues. Germline-derived CDR1 and CDR2 are SGHNT and YYREEE (reference sequence). The chain carries TRBV5-4 and TRBJ2-7, with 9 bases fitting TRBD1. The clonotype comes from a man between 18 and 29 years old in good health. Material for sequencing was memory CD4+ T cells sorted from blood. Described subset: CD45RA-negative fraction. The CDR3 protein is CASSRGQGPYEQYF. The CDR3 region has the DNA TGTGCCAGCAGCCGGGGACAGGGCCCCTACGAGCAGTACTTC.